This T cell receptor beta chain appears in the sequencing data of a study of T cell repertoires in cytomegalovirus infection. Germline values: CDR1 MNHEY, CDR2 SVGAGI. V gave up 5 bases and J gave up 5 bases, with 18 bases separating them. CDR3 length: 15 residues. This clonotype has just a few counts. The antigen is unknown. MiXCR, run by TCRdb on the reads, gives a single entry per CDR3 protein. Among fewer than 200,000 distinct CDR3 sequences listed, about 20% were seen once. This sample comprised CD8+ T cells from cultured PBMCs, obtained from culture after CMV antigen stimulation. This TCR came from a human donor in good health (CMV status not recorded). Some clones in this sample may be carry-over from other donors' samples. J is TRBJ1-2 and V is TRBV6-5; D is possibly TRBD1 (5 bases). This chain's CDR3 is CASSPSQGRRYGYTF. The CDR3 region has the DNA TGTGCCAGCAGTCCCTCCCAGGGCCGACGGTATGGCTACACCTTC.